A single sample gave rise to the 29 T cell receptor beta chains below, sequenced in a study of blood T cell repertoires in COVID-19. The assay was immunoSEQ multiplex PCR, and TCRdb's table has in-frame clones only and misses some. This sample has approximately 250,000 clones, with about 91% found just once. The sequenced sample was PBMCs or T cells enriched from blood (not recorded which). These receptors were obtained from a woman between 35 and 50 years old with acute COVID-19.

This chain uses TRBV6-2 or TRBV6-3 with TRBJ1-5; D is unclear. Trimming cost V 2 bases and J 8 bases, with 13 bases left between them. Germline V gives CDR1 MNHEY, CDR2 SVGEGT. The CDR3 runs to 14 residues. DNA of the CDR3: TGTGCCAGCAGTTACCAGAAGAACGTGGAGCCCCAGCATTTT. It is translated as CASSYQKNVEPQHF.

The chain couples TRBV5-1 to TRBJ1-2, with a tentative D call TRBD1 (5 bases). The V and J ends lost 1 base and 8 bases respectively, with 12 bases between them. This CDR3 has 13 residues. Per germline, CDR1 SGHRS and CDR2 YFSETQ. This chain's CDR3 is CASSLRGQMGYTF. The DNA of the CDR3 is TGCGCCAGCAGCTTGCGTGGACAAATGGGCTACACCTTC. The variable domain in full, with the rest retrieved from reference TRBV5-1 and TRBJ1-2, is KAGVTQTPRYLIKTRGQQVTLSCSPISGHRSVSWYQQTPGQGLQFLFEYFSETQRNKGNFPGRFSGRQFSNSRSEMNVSTLELGDSALYLCASSLRGQMGYTFGSGTRLTVV.

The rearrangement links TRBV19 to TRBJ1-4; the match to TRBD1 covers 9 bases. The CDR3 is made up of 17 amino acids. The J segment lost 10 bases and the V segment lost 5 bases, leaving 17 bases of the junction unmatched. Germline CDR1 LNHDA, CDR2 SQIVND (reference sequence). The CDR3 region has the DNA TGTGCCAGTAGTCGAACGTCACTGGGACAGGGAGGGGGAAAACTGTTTTTT. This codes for CASSRTSLGQGGGKLFF.

The CDR3 nucleotides read TGTGCCAGTAGTACAGCGGGAGGGGAGGCCAATGAGCAGTTCTTC. Translation: CASSTAGGEANEQFF. The chain uses TRBV19 and TRBJ2-1; TRBD2 matches 10 bases. The germline gives CDR1 LNHDA, CDR2 SQIVND (reference sequence). This CDR3 is built from 15 residues. V lost 4 bases and J lost 6; bases outside the gene matches: 6.

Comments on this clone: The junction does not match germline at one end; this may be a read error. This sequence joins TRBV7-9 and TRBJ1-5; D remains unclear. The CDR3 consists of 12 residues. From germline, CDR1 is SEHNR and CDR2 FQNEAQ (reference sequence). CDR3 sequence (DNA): TGTGCCAGCAGCTTAGAAGGTGGAGCCACCAACTTT. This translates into CASSLEGGATNF.

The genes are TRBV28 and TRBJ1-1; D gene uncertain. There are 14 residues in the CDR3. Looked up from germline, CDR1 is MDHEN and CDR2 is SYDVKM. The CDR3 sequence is CAEQSSGLNTEAFF. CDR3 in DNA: TGTGCTGAGCAGTCTTCCGGGTTGAACACTGAAGCTTTCTTT.

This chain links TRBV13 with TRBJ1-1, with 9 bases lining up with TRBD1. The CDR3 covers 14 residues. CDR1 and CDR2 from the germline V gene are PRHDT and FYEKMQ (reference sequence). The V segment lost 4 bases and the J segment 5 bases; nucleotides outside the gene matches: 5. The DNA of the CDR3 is TGTGCCAGCAGCTCCGGGACAGGGAAAACTGAAGCTTTCTTT. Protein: CASSSGTGKTEAFF.

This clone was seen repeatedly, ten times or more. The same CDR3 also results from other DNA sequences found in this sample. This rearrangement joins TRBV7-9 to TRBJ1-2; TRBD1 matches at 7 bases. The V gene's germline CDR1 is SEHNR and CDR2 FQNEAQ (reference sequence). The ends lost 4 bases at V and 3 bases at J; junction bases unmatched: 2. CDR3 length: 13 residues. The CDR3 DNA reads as TGTGCCAGCAGCTGGACAGGCGACTATGGCTACACCTTC. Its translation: CASSWTGDYGYTF.

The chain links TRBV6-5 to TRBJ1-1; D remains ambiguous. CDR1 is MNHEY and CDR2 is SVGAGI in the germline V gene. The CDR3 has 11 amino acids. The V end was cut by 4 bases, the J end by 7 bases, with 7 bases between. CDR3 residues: CASSSGYEAFF. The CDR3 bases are TGTGCCAGCAGTTCGGGGTATGAAGCTTTCTTT.

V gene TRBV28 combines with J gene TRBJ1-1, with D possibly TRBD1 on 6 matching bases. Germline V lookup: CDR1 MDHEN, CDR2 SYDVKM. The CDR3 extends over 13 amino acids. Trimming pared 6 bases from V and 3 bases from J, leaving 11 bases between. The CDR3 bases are TGTGCCAGCAGCCTCAACAGGGACACTGAAGCTTTCTTT. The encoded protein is CASSLNRDTEAFF.

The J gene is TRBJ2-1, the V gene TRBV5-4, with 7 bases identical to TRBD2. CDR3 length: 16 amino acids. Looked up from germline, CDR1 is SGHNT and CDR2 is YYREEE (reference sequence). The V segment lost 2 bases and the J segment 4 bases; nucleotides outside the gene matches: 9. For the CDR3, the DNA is TGTGCCAGCAGCTTTAGTCTGTCTAGCGGATACAATGAGCAGTTCTTC. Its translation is CASSFSLSSGYNEQFF. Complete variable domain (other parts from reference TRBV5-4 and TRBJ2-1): ETGVTQSPTHLIKTRGQQVTLRCSSQSGHNTVSWYQQALGQGPQFIFQYYREEENGRGNFPPRFSGLQFPNYSSELNVNALELDDSALYLCASSFSLSSGYNEQFFGPGTRLTVL.

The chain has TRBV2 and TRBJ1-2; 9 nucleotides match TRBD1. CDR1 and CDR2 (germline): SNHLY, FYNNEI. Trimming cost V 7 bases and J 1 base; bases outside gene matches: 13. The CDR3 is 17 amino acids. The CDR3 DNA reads TGTGCCAGCACTCCCTTTACAGGGGGCGCGAGTAACTATGGCTACACCTTC. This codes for CASTPFTGGASNYGYTF. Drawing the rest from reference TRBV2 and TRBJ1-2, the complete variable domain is EPEVTQTPSHQVTQMGQEVILRCVPISNHLYFYWYRQILGQKVEFLVSFYNNEISEKSEIFDDQFSVERPDGSNFTLKIRSTKLEDSAMYFCASTPFTGGASNYGYTFGSGTRLTVV.

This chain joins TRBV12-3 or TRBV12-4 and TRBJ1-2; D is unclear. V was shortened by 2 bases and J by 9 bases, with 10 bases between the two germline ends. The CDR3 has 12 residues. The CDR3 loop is CASSLLLRSYTF. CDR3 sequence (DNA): TGTGCCAGCAGTTTACTTTTGAGGAGCTACACCTTC.

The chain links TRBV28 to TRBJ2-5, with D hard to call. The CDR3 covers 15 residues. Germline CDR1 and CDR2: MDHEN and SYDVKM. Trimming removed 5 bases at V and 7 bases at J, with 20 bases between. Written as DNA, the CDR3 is TGTGCCAGCAGTCCAACACTAATTATTCTTGGGACCCAGTACTTC. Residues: CASSPTLIILGTQYF.

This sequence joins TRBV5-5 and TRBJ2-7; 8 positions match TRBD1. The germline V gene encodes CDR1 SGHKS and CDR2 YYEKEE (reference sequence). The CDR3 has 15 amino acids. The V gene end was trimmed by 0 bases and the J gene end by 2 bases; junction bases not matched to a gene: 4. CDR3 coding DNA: TGTGCCAGCAGCTTGGCTCAGGGGGCCCCCTACGAGCAGTACTTC. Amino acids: CASSLAQGAPYEQYF.

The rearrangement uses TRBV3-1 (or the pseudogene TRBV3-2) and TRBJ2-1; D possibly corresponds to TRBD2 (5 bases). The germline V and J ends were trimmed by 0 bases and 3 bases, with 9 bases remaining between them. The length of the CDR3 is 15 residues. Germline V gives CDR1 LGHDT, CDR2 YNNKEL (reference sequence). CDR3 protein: CASSQDFGNYNEQFF. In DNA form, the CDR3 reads TGTGCCAGCAGCCAAGACTTCGGGAACTACAATGAGCAGTTCTTC.

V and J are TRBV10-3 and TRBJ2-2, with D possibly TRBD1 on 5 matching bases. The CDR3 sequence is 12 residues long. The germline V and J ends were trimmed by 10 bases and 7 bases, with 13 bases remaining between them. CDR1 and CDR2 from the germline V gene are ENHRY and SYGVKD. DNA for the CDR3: TGTGCCACCTCCAATCAGGGCGGGGAGCTGTTTTTT. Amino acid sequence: CATSNQGGELFF.

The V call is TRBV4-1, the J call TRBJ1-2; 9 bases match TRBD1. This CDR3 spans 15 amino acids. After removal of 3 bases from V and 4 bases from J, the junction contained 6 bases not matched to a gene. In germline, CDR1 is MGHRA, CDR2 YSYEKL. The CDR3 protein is CASSQGTGTPYGYTF. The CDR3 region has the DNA TGCGCCAGCAGCCAGGGGACAGGGACTCCCTATGGCTACACCTTC.

As DNA, the CDR3 is TGTGCCAGCAGTTTGTACGGTGTGGGGGCAGAAGGCTACACCTTC. Encoded protein: CASSLYGVGAEGYTF. The V gene is TRBV28, the J gene TRBJ1-2; a weak D match, TRBD1 (6 bases). The length of the CDR3 is 15 residues. Deletions cut 3 bases from V and 8 bases from J, with 19 bases between. The V gene's germline CDR1 is MDHEN and CDR2 SYDVKM.

The CDR3 is CASRTSPGQGETQYF. In DNA, the CDR3 is TGTGCCAGCAGAACTTCCCCGGGACAGGGGGAGACCCAGTACTTC. The V call is TRBV6-5, the J call TRBJ2-5, with 10 positions matching TRBD1. The CDR3 totals 15 residues. The germline V gene has CDR1 MNHEY and CDR2 SVGAGI. With V trimmed by 6 bases and J by 5 bases, 9 bases remained unmatched.

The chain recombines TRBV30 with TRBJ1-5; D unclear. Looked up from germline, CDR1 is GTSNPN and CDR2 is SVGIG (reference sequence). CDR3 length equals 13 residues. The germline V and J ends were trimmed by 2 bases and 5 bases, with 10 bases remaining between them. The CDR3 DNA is TGTGCCTGGAGTTTAAGAGCTGATCAGCCCCAGCATTTT. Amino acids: CAWSLRADQPQHF.

The CDR3 nucleotides read TGTGCCAGCAGCTTACGGCTAGCGGGGATAGACAATGAGCAGTTCTTC. It specifies CASSLRLAGIDNEQFF. The chain has TRBV11-2 and TRBJ2-1, with TRBD2 matching 9 bases. The length of the CDR3 is 16 residues. V lost 2 bases to trimming and J lost 5 bases; unmatched junction nucleotides: 7. CDR1 SGHAT and CDR2 FQNNGV come from the germline V gene.

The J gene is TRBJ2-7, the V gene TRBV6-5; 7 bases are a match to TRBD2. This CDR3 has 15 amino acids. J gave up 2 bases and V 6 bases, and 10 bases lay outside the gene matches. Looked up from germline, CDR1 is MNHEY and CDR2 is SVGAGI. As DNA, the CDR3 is TGTGCCAGCAGGCCGGTGACTAGCCGCACCTACGAGCAGTACGTC. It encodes CASRPVTSRTYEQYV.

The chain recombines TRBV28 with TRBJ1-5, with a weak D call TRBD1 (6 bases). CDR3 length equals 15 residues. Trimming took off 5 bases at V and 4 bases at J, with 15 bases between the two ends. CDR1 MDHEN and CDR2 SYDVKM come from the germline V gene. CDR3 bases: TGTGCCAGCAGTCTACCGGGAACAGGGAATCAGCCCCAGCATTTT. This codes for CASSLPGTGNQPQHF.

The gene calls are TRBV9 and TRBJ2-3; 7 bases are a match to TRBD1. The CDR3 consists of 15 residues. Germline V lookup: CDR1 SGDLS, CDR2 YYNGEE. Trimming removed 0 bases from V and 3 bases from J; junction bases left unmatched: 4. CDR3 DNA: TGTGCCAGCAGCGTAGTTCAGGGGGTGACAGATACGCAGTATTTT. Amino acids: CASSVVQGVTDTQYF.

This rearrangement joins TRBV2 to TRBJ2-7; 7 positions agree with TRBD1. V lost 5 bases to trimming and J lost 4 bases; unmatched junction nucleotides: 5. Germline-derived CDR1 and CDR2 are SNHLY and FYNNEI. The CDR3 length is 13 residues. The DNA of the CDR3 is TGTGCCAGCAGTCAGGGGACAGCTTACGAGCAGTACGTC. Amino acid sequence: CASSQGTAYEQYV.

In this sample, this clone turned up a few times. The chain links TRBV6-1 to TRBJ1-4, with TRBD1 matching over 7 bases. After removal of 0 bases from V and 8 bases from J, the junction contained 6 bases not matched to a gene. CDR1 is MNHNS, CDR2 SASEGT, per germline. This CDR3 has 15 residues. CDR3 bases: TGTGCCAGCAGTGAAGCCGACAGGGTGGGGGAAAAACTGTTTTTT. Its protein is CASSEADRVGEKLFF.

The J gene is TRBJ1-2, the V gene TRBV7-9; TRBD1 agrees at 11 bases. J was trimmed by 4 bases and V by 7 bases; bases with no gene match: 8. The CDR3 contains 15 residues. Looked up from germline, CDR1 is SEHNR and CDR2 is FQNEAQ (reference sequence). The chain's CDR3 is CASIEGTGGIYGYTF. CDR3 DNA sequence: TGTGCCAGCATCGAAGGGACAGGGGGAATCTATGGCTACACCTTC. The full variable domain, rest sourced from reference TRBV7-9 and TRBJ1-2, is DTGVSQNPRHKITKRGQNVTFRCDPISEHNRLYWYRQTLGQGPEFLTYFQNEAQLEKSRLLSDRFSAERPKGSFSTLEIQRTEQGDSAMYLCASIEGTGGIYGYTFGSGTRLTVV.

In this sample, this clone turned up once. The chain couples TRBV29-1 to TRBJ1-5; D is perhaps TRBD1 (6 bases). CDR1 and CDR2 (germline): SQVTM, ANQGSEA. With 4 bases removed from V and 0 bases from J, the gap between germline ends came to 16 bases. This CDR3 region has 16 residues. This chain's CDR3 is CSVVFGQKISNQPQHF. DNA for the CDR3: TGCAGCGTTGTATTTGGACAGAAAATTAGCAATCAGCCCCAGCATTTT.